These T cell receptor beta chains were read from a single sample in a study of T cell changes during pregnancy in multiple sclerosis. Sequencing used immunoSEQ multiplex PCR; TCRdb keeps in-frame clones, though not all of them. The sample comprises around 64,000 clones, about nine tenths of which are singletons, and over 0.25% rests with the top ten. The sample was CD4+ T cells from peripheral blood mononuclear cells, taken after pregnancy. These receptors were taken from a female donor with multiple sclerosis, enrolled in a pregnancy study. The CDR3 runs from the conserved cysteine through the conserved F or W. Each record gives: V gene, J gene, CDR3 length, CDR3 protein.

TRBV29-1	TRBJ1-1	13	CSARQVANTEAFF
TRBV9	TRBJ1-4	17	CASSVAGRAATNEKLFF
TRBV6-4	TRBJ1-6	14	CASSQTGLNSPLHF
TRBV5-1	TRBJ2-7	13	CASRVSPAYEQYF
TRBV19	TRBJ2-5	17	CASSIAAGGNKVKTQYF
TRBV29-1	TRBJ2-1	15	CSVEGGSAKDNEQFF
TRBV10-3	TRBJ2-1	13	CAISVGSMGEQFF
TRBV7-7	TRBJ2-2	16	CASSLLTGANTGELFF
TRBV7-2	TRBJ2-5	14	CASSVAGGRETQYF
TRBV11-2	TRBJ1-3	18	CASSLIAQQGASGNTIYF
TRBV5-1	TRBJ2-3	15	CASSLRGQGTDTQYF
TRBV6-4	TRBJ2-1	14	CASSAAGGPNEQFF
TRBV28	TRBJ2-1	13	CASIAGGRGEQFF
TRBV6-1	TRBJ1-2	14	CASSDPPQNYGYTF
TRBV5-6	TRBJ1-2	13	CASSSSGNDGYTF
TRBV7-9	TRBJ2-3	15	CASSFLAGGTDTQYF
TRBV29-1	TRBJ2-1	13	CSVETGTSNEQFF
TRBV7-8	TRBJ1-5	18	CASSSRPGQGAGGQPQHF
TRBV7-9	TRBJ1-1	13	CASSLYSNTEAFF
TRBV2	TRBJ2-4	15	CASSSGRASGNIQYF
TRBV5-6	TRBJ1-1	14	CASSPVGRNTEAFF
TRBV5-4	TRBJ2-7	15	CASSIPGTGSYEQYF
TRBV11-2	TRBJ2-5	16	CASSPGTSALQETQYF
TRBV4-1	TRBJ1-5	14	CASSQDRGNQPQHF
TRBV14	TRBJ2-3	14	CASSQDQITDTQYF
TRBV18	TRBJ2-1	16	CASSPLAGHPLNEQFF
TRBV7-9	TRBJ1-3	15	CASRPGTGTRNTIYF
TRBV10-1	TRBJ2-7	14	CATPGQGGTYEQYF
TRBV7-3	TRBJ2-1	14	CASSLGLAGGEQFF
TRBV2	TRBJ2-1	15	CASRRTSGSADEQFF
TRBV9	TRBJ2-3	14	CASSLAGVKDTQYF
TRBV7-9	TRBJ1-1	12	CASSSDRSEAFF
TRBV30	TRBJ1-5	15	CAWSVGGMGDQPQHF
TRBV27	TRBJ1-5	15	CASSRGQGGTQPQHF
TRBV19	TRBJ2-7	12	CASSADSYEQYF
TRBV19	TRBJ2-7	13	CASSSDRESHTYF
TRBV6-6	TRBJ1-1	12	CASSPLNTEAFF
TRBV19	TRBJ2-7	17	CASSIGVGQASSYEQYF
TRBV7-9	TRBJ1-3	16	CASSLDRTPSGNTIYF
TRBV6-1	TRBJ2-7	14	CASTGIIAAYEQYF
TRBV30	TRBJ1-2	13	CAWSADRDYGYTF